The rows below give T cell receptor beta chains drawn from one sample of a study of T cell responses to AZD1222 COVID-19 vaccine. The method was immunoSEQ multiplex PCR; TCRdb's version includes in-frame clones alone and lacks a portion of them. The profile shows about 85,000 clones, approximately 86% of them singletons. The sequencing here drew on peripheral blood, taken on day 0 of AZD1222 vaccination. These TCRs come from an adult in good health. Both conserved end residues are part of each CDR3. Part of the rows lack a size; the others show once, few, many or a class for expanded clones.

>TRBV12-1|once|14
CASSFVGGGREQYF
>TRBV4-3|.|16
CASSKWTSVDTDTQYF
>TRBV9|once|15
CASSARQGRETEAFF
>TRBV28|.|17
CASSFGTGRYSNQPQHF
>TRBV18|once|14
CASSLGGRQETQYF
>TRBV11-3|.|16
CASSRDRGSNTGELFF
>TRBV20-1|.|16
CSASKPPGGPNTEAFF
>TRBV18|once|14
CASSPVPRGTEAFF
>TRBV27|.|15
CASSLAGGRPGELFF
>TRBV6-2/TRBV6-3|few|18
CASSYSPRGFSAGDTQYF
>TRBV11-2|.|16
CASSTGGVRSTDTQYF
>TRBV27|.|17
CASSLSRGLPYYNEQFF
>TRBV29-1|.|13
CSVVKGGSTEAFF